This paragraph reports one T cell receptor (beta chain). The germline V gene encodes CDR1 LNHNV and CDR2 YYDKDF (reference sequence). The CDR3 is 17 amino acids. Trimming removed 0 bases from V and 1 base from J, with 15 bases in between. This specimen comes from a study of a mutant IDH1 vaccine in newly diagnosed glioma. Study at large: Among treated patients, roughly 60% were male and around 40% female, and mean age was roughly 40 years. Pretreatment consisted of radiotherapy, temozolomide, or both, with most receiving both.

Sequencing was performed with immunoSEQ multiplex PCR; in TCRdb, only in-frame clones are kept and a portion is missing. The data contain approximately 36,000 clones, roughly 92% of them singletons. Time point in this sample: baseline, week 1 (first vaccination visit). Treatment defined: pre-vaccination baseline after standard-of-care therapy. The study enrolled donors with new WHO grade 3 or 4 IDH1-mutant, ATRX-lost astrocytomas. Here the sequenced sample was PBMCs, taken from a glioma patient treated with radiotherapy, temozolomide or both. The chain combines TRBV15 with TRBJ2-5; D call uncertain. The TCR sequence derives from a man aged 18 to 35 with glioma. CDR3 in amino acids: CATSRDGSVRAQETQYF. In nucleotides, the CDR3 is TGTGCCACCAGCAGAGATGGCAGTGTACGGGCCCAAGAGACCCAGTACTTC. Complete variable domain (other parts from reference TRBV15 and TRBJ2-5): DAMVIQNPRYQVTQFGKPVTLSCSQTLNHNVMYWYQQKSSQAPKLLFHYYDKDFNNEADTPDNFQSRRPNTSFCFLDIRSPGLGDTAMYLCATSRDGSVRAQETQYFGPGTRLLVL.